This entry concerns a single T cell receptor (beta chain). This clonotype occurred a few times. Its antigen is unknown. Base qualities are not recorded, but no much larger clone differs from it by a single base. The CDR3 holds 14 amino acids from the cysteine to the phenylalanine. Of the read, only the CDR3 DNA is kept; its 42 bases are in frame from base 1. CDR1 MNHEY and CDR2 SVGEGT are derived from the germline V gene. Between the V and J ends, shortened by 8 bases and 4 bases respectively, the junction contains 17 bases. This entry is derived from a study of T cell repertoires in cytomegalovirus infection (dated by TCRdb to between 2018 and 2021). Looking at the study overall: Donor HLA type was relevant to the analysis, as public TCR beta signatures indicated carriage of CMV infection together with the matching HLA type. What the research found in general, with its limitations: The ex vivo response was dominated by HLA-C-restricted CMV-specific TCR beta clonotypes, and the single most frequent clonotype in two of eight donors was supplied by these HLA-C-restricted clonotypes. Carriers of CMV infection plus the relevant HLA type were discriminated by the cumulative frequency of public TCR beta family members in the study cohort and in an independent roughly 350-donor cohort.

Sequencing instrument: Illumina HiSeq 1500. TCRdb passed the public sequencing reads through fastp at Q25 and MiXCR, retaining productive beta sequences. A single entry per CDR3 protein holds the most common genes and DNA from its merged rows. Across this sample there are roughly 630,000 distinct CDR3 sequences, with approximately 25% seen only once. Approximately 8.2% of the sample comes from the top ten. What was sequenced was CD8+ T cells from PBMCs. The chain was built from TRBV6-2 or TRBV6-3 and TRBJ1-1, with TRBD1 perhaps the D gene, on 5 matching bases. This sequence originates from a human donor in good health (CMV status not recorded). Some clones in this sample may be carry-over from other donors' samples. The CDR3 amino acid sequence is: CASSDGGGSTEAFF. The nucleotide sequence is TGTGCCAGCTCCGACGGGGGTGGATCCACTGAAGCTTTCTTT.